This T cell receptor (beta chain) is from a study of blood T cell repertoires in COVID-19. Study in general: Whether acute or convalescent, the COVID-19 samples came from the United States, Italy and Spain.

Original data processing: For nucleated cells, counts were estimated from reference gene primer amplification. This table comes from immunoSEQ multiplex PCR, and its TCRdb copy is limited to in-frame clones, with some not included. That table supplies the V and J calls and clone size; D and trimming were determined from the DNA. The sample holds 180,000 or so clones, 86% seen once. Sequenced sample: peripheral blood. The clonotype originates from a woman at least 80 years old in a cohort sampled during active or convalescent COVID-19.

The CDR3: CASSQVGNSGGQASTDTQYF. The CDR3 bases are TGCGCCAGCAGCCAAGTAGGTAATAGCGGGGGCCAGGCAAGCACAGATACGCAGTATTTT. V and J are TRBV4-3 and TRBJ2-3; TRBD2 matches 9 bases. The V and J ends lost 1 base and 0 bases, in that order; junction bases with no gene match: 14. Germline V CDR1 and CDR2: LGHNA, YSLEER. This CDR3 is built from 20 residues.